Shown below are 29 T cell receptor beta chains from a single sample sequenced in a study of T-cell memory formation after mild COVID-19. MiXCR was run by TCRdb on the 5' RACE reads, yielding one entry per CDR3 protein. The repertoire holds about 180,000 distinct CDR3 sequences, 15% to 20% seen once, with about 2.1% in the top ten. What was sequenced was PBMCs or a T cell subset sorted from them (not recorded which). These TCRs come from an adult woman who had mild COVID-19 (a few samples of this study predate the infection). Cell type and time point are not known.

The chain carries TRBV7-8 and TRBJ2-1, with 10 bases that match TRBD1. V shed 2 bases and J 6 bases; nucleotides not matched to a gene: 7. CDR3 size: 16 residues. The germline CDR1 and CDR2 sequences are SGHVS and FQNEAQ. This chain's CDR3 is CASSLPPWDRGNEQFF. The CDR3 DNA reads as TGTGCCAGCAGCTTACCCCCCTGGGACAGGGGCAATGAGCAGTTCTTC.

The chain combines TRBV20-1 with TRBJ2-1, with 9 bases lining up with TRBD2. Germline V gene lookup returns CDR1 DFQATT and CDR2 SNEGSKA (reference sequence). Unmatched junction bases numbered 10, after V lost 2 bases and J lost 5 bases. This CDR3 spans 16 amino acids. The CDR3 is CSARMSGRIINNEQFF. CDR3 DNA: TGCAGTGCTAGAATGAGCGGGAGGATAATCAACAATGAGCAGTTCTTC.

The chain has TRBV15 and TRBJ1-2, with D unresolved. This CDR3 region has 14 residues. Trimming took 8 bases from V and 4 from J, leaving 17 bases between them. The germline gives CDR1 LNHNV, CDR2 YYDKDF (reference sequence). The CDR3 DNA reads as TGTGCCACCGCCGAGGCTGGTCGTGGCTATGGCTACACCTTC. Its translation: CATAEAGRGYGYTF.

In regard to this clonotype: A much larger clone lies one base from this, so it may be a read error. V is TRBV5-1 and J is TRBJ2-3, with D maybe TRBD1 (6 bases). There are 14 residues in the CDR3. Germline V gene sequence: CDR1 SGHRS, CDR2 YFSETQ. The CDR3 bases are TGCGACAGCTCCGGACAGCCGAGCACAGATACGCAGTATTTT. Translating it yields CDSSGQPSTDTQYF.

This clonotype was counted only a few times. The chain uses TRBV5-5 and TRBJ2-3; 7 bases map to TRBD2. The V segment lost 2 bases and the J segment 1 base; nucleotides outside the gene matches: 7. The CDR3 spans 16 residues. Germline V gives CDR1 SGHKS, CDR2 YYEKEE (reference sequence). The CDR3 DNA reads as TGTGCCAGCAGCTTTAGCGGGCCGAGGGGCACAGATACGCAGTATTTT. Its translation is CASSFSGPRGTDTQYF.

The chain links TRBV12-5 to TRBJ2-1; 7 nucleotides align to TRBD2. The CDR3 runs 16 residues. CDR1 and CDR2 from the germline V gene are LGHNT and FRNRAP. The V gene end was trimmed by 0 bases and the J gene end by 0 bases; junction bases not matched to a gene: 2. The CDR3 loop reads CASGLVRGSSYNEQFF. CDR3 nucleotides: TGTGCTAGTGGTTTGGTACGCGGGAGCTCCTACAATGAGCAGTTCTTC.

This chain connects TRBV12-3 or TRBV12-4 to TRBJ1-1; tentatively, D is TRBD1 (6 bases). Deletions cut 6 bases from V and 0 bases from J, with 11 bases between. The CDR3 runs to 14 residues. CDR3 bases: TGTGCCAGCAGCCTCGACAGGTTGAACACTGAAGCTTTCTTT. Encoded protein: CASSLDRLNTEAFF.

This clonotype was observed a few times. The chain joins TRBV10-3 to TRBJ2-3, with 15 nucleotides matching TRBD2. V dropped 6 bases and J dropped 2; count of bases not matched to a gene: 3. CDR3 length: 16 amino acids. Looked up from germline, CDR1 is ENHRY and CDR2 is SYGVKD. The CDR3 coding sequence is TGTGCCATCAGAGGACTAGCGGGAGGGACCACAGATACGCAGTATTTT. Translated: CAIRGLAGGTTDTQYF.

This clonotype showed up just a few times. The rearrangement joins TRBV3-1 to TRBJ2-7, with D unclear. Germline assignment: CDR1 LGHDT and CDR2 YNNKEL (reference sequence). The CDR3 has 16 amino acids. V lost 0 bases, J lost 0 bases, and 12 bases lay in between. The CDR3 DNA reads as TGTGCCAGCAGCCAAGATCGGCTAGAGTTCTCCTACGAGCAGTACTTC. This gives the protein CASSQDRLEFSYEQYF.

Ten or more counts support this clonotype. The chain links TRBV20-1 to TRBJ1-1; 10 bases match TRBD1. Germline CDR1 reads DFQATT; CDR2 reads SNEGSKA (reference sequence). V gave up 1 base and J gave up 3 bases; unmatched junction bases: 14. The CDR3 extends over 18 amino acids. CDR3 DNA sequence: TGCAGTGCTAGAGGATACGGACAGGGGGTTAGGTCGGACACTGAAGCTTTCTTT. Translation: CSARGYGQGVRSDTEAFF.

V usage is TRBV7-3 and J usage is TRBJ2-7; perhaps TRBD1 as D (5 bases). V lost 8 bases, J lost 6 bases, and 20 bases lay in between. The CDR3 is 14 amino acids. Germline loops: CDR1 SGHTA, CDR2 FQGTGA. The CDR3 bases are TGTGCCAGCGCCAGGGCGGATCTGACGGCCGAGCAGTACTTC. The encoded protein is CASARADLTAEQYF.

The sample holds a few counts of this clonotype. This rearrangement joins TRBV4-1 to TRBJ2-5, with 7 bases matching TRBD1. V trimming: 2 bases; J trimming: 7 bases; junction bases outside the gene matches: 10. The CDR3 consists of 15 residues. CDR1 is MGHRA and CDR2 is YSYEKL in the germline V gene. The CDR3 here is CASSQPRQGRGTQYF. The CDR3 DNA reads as TGCGCCAGCAGCCAACCTAGACAGGGCCGAGGGACCCAGTACTTC.

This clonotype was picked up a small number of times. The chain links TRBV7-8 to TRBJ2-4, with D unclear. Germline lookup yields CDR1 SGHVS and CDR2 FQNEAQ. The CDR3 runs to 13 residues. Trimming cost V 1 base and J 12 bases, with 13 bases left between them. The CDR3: CASSLDPSGDQYF. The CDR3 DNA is TGTGCCAGCAGCTTAGACCCCTCAGGAGATCAGTACTTC.

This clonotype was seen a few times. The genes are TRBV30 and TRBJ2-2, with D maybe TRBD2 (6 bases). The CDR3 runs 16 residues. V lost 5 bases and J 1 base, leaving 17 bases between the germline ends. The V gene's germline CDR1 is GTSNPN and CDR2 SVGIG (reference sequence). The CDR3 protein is CAWLLDPSENTGELFF. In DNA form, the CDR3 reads TGTGCCTGGCTGCTCGACCCTAGCGAGAACACCGGGGAGCTGTTTTTT.

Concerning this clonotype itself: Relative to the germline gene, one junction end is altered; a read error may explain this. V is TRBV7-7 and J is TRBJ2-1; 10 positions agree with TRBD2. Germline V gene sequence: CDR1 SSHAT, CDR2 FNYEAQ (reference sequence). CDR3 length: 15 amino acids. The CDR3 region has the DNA TGTGCTAGCAGCCGAGCGGGGGGGTTGTACAATGAGCAGTTCTTC. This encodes CASSRAGGLYNEQFF. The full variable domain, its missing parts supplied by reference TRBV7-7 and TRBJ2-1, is GAGVSQSPRYKVTKRGQDVTLRCDPISSHATLYWYQQALGQGPEFLTYFNYEAQPDKSGLPSDRFSAERPEGSISTLTIQRTEQRDSAMYRCASSRAGGLYNEQFFGPGTRLTVL.

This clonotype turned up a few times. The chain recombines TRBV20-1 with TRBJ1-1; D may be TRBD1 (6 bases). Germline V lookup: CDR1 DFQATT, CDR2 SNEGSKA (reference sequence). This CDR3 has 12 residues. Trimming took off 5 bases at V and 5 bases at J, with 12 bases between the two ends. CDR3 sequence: CSAPRGGTEAFF. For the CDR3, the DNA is TGCAGTGCTCCCAGGGGAGGGACTGAAGCTTTCTTT.

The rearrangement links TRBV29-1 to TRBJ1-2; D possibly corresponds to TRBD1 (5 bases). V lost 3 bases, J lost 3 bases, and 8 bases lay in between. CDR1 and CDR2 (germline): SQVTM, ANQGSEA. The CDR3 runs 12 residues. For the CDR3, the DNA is TGCAGCGTTGACGACAGAGACTATGGCTACACCTTC. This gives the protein CSVDDRDYGYTF. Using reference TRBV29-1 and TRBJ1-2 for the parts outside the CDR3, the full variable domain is SAVISQKPSRDICQRGTSLTIQCQVDSQVTMMFWYRQQPGQSLTLIATANQGSEATYESGFVIDKFPISRPNLTFSTLTVSNMSPEDSSIYLCSVDDRDYGYTFGSGTRLTVV.

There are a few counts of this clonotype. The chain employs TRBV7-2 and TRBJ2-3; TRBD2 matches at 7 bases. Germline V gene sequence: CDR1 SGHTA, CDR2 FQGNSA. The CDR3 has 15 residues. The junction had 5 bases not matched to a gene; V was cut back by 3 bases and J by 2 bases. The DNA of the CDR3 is TGTGCCAGCAGCTTTTCTAGCGGCATCACAGATACGCAGTATTTT. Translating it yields CASSFSSGITDTQYF.

In nucleotides, the CDR3 is TGCGCCAGCAGCCTCCCAGGGAATACGGGGTCTAATGAGCAGTTCTTC. Its protein product is CASSLPGNTGSNEQFF. The chain uses TRBV5-1 and TRBJ2-1, with D perhaps matching TRBD1 or TRBD2 (5 bases each). CDR3 length equals 16 residues. Germline V CDR1 and CDR2: SGHRS, YFSETQ. The germline V and J ends were trimmed by 4 bases and 7 bases, with 21 bases remaining between them.

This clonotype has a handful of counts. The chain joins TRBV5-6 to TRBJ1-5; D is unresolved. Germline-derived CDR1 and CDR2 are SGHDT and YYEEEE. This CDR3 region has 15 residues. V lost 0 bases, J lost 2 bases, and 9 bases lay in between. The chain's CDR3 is CASSLGGRGNQPQHF. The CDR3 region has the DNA TGTGCCAGCAGCTTGGGAGGTAGAGGCAATCAGCCCCAGCATTTT.

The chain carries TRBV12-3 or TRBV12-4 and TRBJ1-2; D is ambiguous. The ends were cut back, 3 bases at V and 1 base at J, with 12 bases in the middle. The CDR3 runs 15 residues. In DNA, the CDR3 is TGTGCCAGCAGTTTGCGCAGGTCAAATAACTATGGCTACACCTTC. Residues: CASSLRRSNNYGYTF.

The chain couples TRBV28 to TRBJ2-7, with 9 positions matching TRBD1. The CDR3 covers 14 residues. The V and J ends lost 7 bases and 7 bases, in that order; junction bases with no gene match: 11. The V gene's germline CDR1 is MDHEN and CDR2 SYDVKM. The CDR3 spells CASIGTGTTGEQYF. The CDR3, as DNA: TGTGCCAGCATCGGGACAGGGACAACGGGGGAGCAGTACTTC.

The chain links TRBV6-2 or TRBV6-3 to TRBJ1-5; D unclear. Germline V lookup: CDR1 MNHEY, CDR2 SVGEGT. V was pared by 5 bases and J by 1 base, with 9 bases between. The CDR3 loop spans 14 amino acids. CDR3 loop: CASSPAGSNQPQHF. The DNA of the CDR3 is TGTGCCAGCAGTCCTGCTGGGAGCAATCAGCCCCAGCATTTT.

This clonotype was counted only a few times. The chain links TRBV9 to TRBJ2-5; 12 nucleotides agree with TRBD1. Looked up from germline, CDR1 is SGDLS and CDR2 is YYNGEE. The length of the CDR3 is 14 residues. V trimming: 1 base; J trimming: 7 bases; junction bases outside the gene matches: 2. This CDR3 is CASSVPGQGATQYF. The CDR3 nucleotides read TGTGCCAGCAGCGTACCGGGACAGGGGGCGACCCAGTACTTC.

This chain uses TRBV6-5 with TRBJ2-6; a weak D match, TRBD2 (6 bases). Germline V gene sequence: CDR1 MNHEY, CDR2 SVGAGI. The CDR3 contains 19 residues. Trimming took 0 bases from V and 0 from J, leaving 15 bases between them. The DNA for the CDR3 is TGTGCCAGCAGTTACTCCCGGACTACCCTCAGCTCTGGGGCCAACGTCCTGACTTTC. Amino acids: CASSYSRTTLSSGANVLTF.

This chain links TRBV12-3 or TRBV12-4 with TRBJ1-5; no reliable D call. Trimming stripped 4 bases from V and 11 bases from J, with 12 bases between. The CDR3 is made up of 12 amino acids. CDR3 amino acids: CASSSLGYAQHF. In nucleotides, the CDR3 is TGTGCCAGCAGTTCCCTGGGGTATGCCCAGCATTTT.

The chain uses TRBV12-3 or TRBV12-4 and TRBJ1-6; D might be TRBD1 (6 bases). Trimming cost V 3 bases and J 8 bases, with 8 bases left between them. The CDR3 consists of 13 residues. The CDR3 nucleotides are TGTGCCAGCAGTTTTCGACAGGATTCACCCCTCCACTTT. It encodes CASSFRQDSPLHF.

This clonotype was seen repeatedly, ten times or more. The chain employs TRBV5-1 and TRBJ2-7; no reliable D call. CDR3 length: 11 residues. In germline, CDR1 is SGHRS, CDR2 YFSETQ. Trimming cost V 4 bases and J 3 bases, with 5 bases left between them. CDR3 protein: CASSAGYEQYF. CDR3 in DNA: TGCGCCAGCAGCGCCGGCTACGAGCAGTACTTC.

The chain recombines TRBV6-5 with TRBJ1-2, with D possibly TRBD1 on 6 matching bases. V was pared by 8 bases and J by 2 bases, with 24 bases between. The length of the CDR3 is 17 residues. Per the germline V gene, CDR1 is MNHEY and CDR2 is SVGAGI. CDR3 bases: TGTGCCAGCCGGGCGGGTCTTCGGAGGGGGTTCAACTATGGCTACACCTTC. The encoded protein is CASRAGLRRGFNYGYTF.